These 17 T cell receptor beta chains were sequenced from one sample in a study of CXCR3-negative and CXCR3-positive naive CD8 T cells (dated by TCRdb to the late 2010s). Sequencing relied on a NextSeq 550. The Human TCR Profiling Kit (MiLaboratory) was used to prepare UMI-labeled 5' RACE TRB cDNA libraries. One entry per CDR3 protein sequence results from the TCRdb reprocessing of the reads, with DNA left out. The table of this sample itemizes about 120,000 distinct CDR3 sequences. Around 0.35% of the sample belongs to the ten largest clones. What the study reported, not specific to this receptor: TRB CDR3s from CXCR3-positive naive cells showed higher hydrophobicity (lower Kidera factor 4), lower energy, and higher strength and volume indices than CXCR3-negative naive cells.

These receptors' targets are unknown. The source material was naive CXCR3+ CD8+ T cells from blood. What the cell subset or site label conveys for this sample: CD45RO-CCR7+CD27+CD95- naive CD8+ T cells expressing CXCR3 (TNR3+). Every receptor here comes from a human donor in good health. Some clones in this sample may be carry-over from other donors' samples.

The V gene is TRBV6-4, the J gene TRBJ2-1. Germline V CDR1 and CDR2: MRHNA, SNTAGT. The CDR3 contains 16 residues. CDR3 sequence reads: CASSDSAWVSYNEQFF.

The CDR3 reads CASSYSRGWTGELFF. The chain recombines TRBV6-5 with TRBJ2-2; TCRdb designates TRBD1, a call that cannot be tested without DNA. The CDR3 spans 15 residues. The germline gives CDR1 MNHEY, CDR2 SVGAGI.

The chain combines TRBV9 with TRBJ2-1; TCRdb's assignment of TRBD2 cannot be checked, as there is no DNA. CDR3 length: 16 residues. Germline V lookup: CDR1 SGDLS, CDR2 YYNGEE. CDR3 amino acids: CASSVGLAGEYNEQFF.

The chain recombines TRBV29-1 with TRBJ1-1; the TCRdb D gene call, TRBD1, has no DNA to confirm it. In germline, CDR1 is SQVTM, CDR2 ANQGSEA. This CDR3 is 13 amino acids long. The chain's CDR3 is CSVAGGRGTEAFF.

The CDR3 sequence: CASSFGTIKIIYNEQFF. The chain couples TRBV28 to TRBJ2-1; with no DNA, the TCRdb D assignment of TRBD2 cannot be verified. The germline V gene has CDR1 MDHEN and CDR2 SYDVKM. The CDR3 runs 17 residues.

The chain is built from TRBV28 and TRBJ2-3; the D gene TCRdb calls, TRBD2, cannot be checked with no DNA. Germline lookup yields CDR1 MDHEN and CDR2 SYDVKM. The CDR3 contains 16 residues. The CDR3 spells CASSLMGLLGVDTQYF.

The chain has TRBV6-5 and TRBJ2-2; TCRdb names TRBD2, which stays unverified in the absence of DNA. The CDR3 contains 15 residues. Germline assignment: CDR1 MNHEY and CDR2 SVGAGI. CDR3 sequence: CASSYSNAGTGELFF.

The chain carries TRBV9 and TRBJ2-1. From germline, CDR1 is SGDLS and CDR2 YYNGEE. The CDR3 covers 14 residues. The CDR3 is CASSPGGAYNEQFF.

This CDR3 is CATSDLGLADTNEQFF. The V gene is TRBV24-1, the J gene TRBJ2-1; TCRdb designates TRBD2, a call that cannot be tested without DNA. This CDR3 has 16 amino acids. Germline V gene lookup returns CDR1 KGHDR and CDR2 SFDVKD.

The chain has TRBV2 and TRBJ2-7; TCRdb's D call of TRBD1 is untestable without DNA. Germline CDR1 reads SNHLY; CDR2 reads FYNNEI. This CDR3 has 15 amino acids. CDR3 loop: CASSVLQGRVYEQYF.

This chain uses TRBV28 with TRBJ1-4; there is no DNA to check the TCRdb D call of TRBD1. Germline-derived CDR1 and CDR2 are MDHEN and SYDVKM. The CDR3 runs to 16 residues. The CDR3 loop reads CASSVPLRGGNEKLFF.

The V call is TRBV9, the J call TRBJ2-5; TCRdb calls TRBD1, which cannot be checked without DNA. There are 14 residues in the CDR3. Germline assignment: CDR1 SGDLS and CDR2 YYNGEE. The CDR3 protein is CASSAWDRRETQYF.

The CDR3 spells CSVAVMNTEAFF. V usage is TRBV29-1 and J usage is TRBJ1-1. The CDR3 spans 12 residues. Germline V gene lookup returns CDR1 SQVTM and CDR2 ANQGSEA.

The chain is built from TRBV9 and TRBJ2-1; TCRdb calls TRBD1, which cannot be checked without DNA. The CDR3 consists of 16 residues. Germline CDR1 is SGDLS and CDR2 is YYNGEE. This CDR3 reads CASSDQVRGTWNEQFF. Supplemented by reference TRBV9 and TRBJ2-1, the full variable domain reads DSGVTQTPKHLITATGQRVTLRCSPRSGDLSVYWYQQSLDQGLQFLIQYYNGEERAKGNILERFSAQQFPDLHSELNLSSLELGDSALYFCASSDQVRGTWNEQFFGPGTRLTVL.

The rearrangement joins TRBV4-3 to TRBJ1-2. This CDR3 is 16 amino acids long. Looked up from germline, CDR1 is LGHNA and CDR2 is YSLEER. CDR3 in amino acids: CASSQAPPREPSGYTF.

J is TRBJ2-7 and V is TRBV6-2 or TRBV6-3; the D call of TRBD1 rests on TCRdb alone, since no DNA is present to check it. CDR3 length equals 14 residues. Per the germline V gene, CDR1 is MNHEY and CDR2 is SVGEGT. The CDR3 spells CASSDINRAYEQYF.

The chain combines TRBV7-9 with TRBJ2-1. The V gene's germline CDR1 is SEHNR and CDR2 FQNEAQ (reference sequence). The CDR3 totals 16 residues. The CDR3 sequence is CASSLGYGSSYNEQFF.